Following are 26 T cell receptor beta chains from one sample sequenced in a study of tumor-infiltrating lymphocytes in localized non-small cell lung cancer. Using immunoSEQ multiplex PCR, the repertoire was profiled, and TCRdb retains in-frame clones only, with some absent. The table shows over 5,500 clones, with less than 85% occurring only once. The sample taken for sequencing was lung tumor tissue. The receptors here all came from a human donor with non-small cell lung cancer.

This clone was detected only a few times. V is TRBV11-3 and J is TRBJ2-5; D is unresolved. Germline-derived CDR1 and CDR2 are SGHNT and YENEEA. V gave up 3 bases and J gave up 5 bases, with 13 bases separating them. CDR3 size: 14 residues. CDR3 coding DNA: TGTGCCAGCAGCTTCATTTCCGTTAAGGAGACCCAGTACTTC. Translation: CASSFISVKETQYF.

CDR3 coding DNA: TGTGCCAGCAGCCTTCAGGGGGCGCGAAGCGAGACCCAGTACTTC. Amino acid sequence: CASSLQGARSETQYF. This rearrangement joins TRBV7-2 to TRBJ2-5; TRBD1 matches 8 bases. V shed 5 bases and J 5 bases; nucleotides not matched to a gene: 10. The CDR3 extends over 15 amino acids. Germline CDR1 reads SGHTA; CDR2 reads FQGNSA.

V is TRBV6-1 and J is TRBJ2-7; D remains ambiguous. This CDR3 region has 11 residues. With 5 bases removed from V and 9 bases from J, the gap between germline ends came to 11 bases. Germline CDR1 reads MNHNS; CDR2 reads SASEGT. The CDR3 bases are TGTGCCAGCAGTCAAGGTTTAGGGCAGTACTTC. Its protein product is CASSQGLGQYF.

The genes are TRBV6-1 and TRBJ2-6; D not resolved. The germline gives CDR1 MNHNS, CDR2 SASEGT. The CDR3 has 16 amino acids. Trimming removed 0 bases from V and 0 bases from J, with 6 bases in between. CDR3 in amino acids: CASSEALSSGANVLTF. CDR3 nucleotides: TGTGCCAGCAGTGAAGCGTTATCCTCTGGGGCCAACGTCCTGACTTTC.

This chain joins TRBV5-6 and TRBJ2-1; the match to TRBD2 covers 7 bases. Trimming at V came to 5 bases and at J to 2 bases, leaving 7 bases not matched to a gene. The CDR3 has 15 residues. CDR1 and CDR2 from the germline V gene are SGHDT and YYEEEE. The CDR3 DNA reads TGTGCCAGCAGGACTTGGGGGGGGGCCTACAATGAGCAGTTCTTC. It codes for CASRTWGGAYNEQFF.

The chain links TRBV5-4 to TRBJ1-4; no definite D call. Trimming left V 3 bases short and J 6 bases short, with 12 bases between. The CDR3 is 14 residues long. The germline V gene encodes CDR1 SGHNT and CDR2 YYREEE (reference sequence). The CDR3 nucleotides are TGTGCCAGCAGCTCCACAGACACAGATGAAAAACTGTTTTTT. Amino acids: CASSSTDTDEKLFF.

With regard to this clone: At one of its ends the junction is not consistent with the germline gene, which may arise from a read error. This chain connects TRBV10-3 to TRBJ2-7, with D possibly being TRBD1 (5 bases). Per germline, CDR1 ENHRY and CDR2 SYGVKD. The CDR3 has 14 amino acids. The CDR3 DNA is TGTGCCAGCAGTCCGCCCGGACAAACCTACGAGCAGTACTTC. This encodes CASSPPGQTYEQYF.

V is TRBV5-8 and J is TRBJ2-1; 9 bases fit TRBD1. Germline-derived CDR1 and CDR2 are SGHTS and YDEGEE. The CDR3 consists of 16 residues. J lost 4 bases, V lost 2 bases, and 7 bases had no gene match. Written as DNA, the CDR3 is TGTGCCAGCAGCTTTTACCGGGACAGGGCGTACAATGAGCAGTTCTTC. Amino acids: CASSFYRDRAYNEQFF.

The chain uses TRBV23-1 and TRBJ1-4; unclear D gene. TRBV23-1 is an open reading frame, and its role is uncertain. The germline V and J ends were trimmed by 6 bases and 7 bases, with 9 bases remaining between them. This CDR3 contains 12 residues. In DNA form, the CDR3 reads TGCGCCAGCAGCCGCCGGGGTGAAAAACTGTTTTTT. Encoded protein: CASSRRGEKLFF.

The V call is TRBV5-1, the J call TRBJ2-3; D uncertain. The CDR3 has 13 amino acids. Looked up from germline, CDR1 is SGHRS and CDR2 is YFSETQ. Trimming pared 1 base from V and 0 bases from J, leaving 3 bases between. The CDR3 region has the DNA TGCGCCAGCAGCTTGACTAGCACAGATACGCAGTATTTT. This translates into CASSLTSTDTQYF. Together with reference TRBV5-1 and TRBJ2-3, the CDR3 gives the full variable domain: KAGVTQTPRYLIKTRGQQVTLSCSPISGHRSVSWYQQTPGQGLQFLFEYFSETQRNKGNFPGRFSGRQFSNSRSEMNVSTLELGDSALYLCASSLTSTDTQYFGPGTRLTVL.

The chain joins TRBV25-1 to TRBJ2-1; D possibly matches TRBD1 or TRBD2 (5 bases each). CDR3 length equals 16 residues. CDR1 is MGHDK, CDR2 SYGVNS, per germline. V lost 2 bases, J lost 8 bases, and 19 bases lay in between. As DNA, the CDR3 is TGTGCCAGCAGTGAAGCGGGCACAGGATTCAGTCATGAGCAGTTCTTC. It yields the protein CASSEAGTGFSHEQFF.

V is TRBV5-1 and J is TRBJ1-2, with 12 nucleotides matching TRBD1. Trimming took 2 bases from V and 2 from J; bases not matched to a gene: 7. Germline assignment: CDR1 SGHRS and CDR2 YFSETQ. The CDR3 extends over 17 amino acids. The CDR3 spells CASSFPPGQGANYGYTF. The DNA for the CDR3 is TGCGCCAGCAGCTTTCCCCCGGGACAGGGGGCCAACTATGGCTACACCTTC.

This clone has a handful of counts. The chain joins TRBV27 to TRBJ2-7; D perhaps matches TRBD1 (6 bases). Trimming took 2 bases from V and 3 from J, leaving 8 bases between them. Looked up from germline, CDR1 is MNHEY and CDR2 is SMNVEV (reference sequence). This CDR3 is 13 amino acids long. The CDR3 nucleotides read TGTGCCAGCAGTTTAGGGGGACACTACGAGCAGTACTTC. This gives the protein CASSLGGHYEQYF.

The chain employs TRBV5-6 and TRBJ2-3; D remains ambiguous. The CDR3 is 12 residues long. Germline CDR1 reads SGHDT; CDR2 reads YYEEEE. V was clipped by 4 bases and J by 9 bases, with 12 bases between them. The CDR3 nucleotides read TGTGCCAGCAGCGGAAACGACCCGACGCAGTATTTT. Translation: CASSGNDPTQYF.

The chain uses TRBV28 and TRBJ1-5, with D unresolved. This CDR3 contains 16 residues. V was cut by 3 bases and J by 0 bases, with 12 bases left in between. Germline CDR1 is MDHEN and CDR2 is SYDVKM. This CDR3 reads CASSFPQEYSNQPQHF. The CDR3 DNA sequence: TGTGCCAGCAGTTTTCCCCAGGAGTATAGCAATCAGCCCCAGCATTTT. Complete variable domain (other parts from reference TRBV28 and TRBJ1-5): DVKVTQSSRYLVKRTGEKVFLECVQDMDHENMFWYRQDPGLGLRLIYFSYDVKMKEKGDIPEGYSVSREKKERFSLILESASTNQTSMYLCASSFPQEYSNQPQHFGDGTRLSIL.

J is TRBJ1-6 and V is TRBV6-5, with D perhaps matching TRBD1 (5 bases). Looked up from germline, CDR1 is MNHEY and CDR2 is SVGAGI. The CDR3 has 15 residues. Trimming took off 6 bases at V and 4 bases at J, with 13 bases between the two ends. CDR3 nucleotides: TGTGCCAGCAGCTACAGGACACCTTATAATTCACCCCTCCACTTT. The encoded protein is CASSYRTPYNSPLHF.

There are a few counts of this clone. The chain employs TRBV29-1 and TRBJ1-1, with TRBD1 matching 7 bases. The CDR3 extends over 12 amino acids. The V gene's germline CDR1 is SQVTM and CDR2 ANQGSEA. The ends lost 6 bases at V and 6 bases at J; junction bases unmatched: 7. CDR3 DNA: TGCAGCGTCGCCCTTGGGACAGCTGAAGCTTTCTTT. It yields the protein CSVALGTAEAFF.

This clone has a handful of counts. The CDR3 sequence: CASSSTIGGEAFF. CDR3 nucleotides: TGTGCCAGCAGCTCGACAATTGGGGGTGAAGCTTTCTTT. The chain uses TRBV11-3 and TRBJ1-1, with D possibly matching TRBD1 (5 bases). The V gene's germline CDR1 is SGHNT and CDR2 YENEEA. V was trimmed by 4 bases and J by 7 bases, leaving 13 bases between them. The CDR3 contains 13 residues.

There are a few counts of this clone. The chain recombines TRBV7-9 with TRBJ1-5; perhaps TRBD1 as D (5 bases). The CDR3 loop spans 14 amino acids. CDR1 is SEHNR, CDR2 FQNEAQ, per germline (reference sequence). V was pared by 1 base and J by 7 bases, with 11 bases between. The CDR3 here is CASSLGGLDQPQHF. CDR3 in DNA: TGTGCCAGCAGCTTAGGGGGGTTGGACCAGCCCCAGCATTTT.

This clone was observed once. Written as DNA, the CDR3 is TGTGCCAGCAGCGGCGGGACTAGCGAAGAGTACGAGCAGTACTTC. It codes for CASSGGTSEEYEQYF. This chain links TRBV5-5 with TRBJ2-7; 10 nucleotides align to TRBD2. There are 15 residues in the CDR3. Unmatched junction bases numbered 8, after V lost 4 bases and J lost 4 bases. Germline lookup yields CDR1 SGHKS and CDR2 YYEKEE (reference sequence).

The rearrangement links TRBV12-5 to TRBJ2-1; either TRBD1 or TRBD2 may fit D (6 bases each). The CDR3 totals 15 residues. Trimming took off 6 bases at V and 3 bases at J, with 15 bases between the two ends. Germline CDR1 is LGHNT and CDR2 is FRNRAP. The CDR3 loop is CASGAGHAIYNEQFF. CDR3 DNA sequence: TGTGCTAGTGGGGCGGGACACGCCATCTACAATGAGCAGTTCTTC.

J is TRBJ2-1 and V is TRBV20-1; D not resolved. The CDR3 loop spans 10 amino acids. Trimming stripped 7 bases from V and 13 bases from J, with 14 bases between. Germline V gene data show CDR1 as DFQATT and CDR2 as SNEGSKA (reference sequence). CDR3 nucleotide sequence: TGCAGTGTCAGAAGCTCCTCACAGTTCTTC. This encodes CSVRSSSQFF.

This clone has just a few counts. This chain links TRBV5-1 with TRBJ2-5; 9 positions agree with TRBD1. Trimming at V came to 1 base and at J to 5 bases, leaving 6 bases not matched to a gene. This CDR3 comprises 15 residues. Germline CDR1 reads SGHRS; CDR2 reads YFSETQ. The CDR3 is CASSLTGGPMETQYF. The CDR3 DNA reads TGCGCCAGCAGCTTGACAGGGGGCCCCATGGAGACCCAGTACTTC. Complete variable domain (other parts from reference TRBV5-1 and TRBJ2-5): KAGVTQTPRYLIKTRGQQVTLSCSPISGHRSVSWYQQTPGQGLQFLFEYFSETQRNKGNFPGRFSGRQFSNSRSEMNVSTLELGDSALYLCASSLTGGPMETQYFGPGTRLLVL.

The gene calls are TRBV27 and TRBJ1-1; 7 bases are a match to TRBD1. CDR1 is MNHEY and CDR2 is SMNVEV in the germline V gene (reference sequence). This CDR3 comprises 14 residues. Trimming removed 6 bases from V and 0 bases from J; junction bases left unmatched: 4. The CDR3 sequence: CASRKGQLNTEAFF. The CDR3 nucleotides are TGTGCCAGCAGGAAGGGACAGCTGAACACTGAAGCTTTCTTT.

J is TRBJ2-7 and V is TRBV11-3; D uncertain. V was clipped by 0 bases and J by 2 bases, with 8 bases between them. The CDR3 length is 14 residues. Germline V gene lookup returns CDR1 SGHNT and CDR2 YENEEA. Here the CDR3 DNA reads TGTGCCAGCAGCTTAGAGAGGCTCGCCTACGAGCAGTACTTC. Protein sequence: CASSLERLAYEQYF.

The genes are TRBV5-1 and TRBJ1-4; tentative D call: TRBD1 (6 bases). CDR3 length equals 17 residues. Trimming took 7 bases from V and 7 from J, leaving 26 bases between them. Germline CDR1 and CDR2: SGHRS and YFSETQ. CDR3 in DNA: TGCGCCAGCGCCGAGGGGGTCGGGGTAATCGGAGGTGAAAAACTGTTTTTT. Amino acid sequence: CASAEGVGVIGGEKLFF.